Each of the 9 T cell receptor beta chains below was sequenced from the same sample in a study of T cell changes during pregnancy in multiple sclerosis. The method was immunoSEQ multiplex PCR; TCRdb's version includes in-frame clones alone and lacks a portion of them. This table holds some 70,000 clones, roughly 90% found once. The source material was CD4+ T cells from peripheral blood mononuclear cells, sampled in the third trimester of pregnancy. These receptors were obtained from a female donor in good health, enrolled as a control in a pregnancy study.

The rearrangement joins TRBV7-2 to TRBJ1-2; no reliable D call. CDR3 length: 15 amino acids. Germline assignment: CDR1 SGHTA and CDR2 FQGNSA. V was cut by 2 bases and J by 0 bases, with 10 bases left in between. CDR3 amino acids: CASSLYRTANYGYTF. The CDR3 nucleotides are TGTGCCAGCAGCTTATATAGAACAGCTAACTATGGCTACACCTTC.

The CDR3 DNA sequence: TGTGCCAGCAGTGAATACAGGGCAGGCGAGCAGTACTTC. The encoded protein is CASSEYRAGEQYF. This rearrangement joins TRBV2 to TRBJ2-7, with D maybe TRBD1 (6 bases). The CDR3 runs to 13 residues. Looked up from germline, CDR1 is SNHLY and CDR2 is FYNNEI. V was shortened by 2 bases and J by 6 bases, with 11 bases between the two germline ends.

The chain employs TRBV6-9 and TRBJ1-3, with TRBD1 matching 7 bases. V shed 5 bases and J 8 bases; nucleotides not matched to a gene: 9. Per the germline V gene, CDR1 is MNHGY and CDR2 is SVAAGI. The CDR3 contains 14 residues. The CDR3 nucleotides read TGTGCCAGCAGTGGCAGGGGGTATGGTCACACCATATATTTT. It encodes CASSGRGYGHTIYF.

This chain links TRBV6-6 with TRBJ2-2; no clear D gene. V lost 5 bases to trimming and J lost 0 bases, with 4 bases between them. Germline V gene sequence: CDR1 MNHNY, CDR2 SVGAGI (reference sequence). CDR3 length: 13 amino acids. This chain's CDR3 is CASSLTNTGELFF. The CDR3 DNA is TGTGCCAGCAGTCTTACGAACACCGGGGAGCTGTTTTTT.

The J gene is TRBJ2-7, the V gene TRBV27; 10 bases line up with TRBD1. The germline V gene encodes CDR1 MNHEY and CDR2 SMNVEV (reference sequence). The CDR3 is made up of 15 amino acids. The ends lost 5 bases at V and 0 bases at J; junction bases unmatched: 4. CDR3 sequence reads: CASSETGGRSYEQYF. CDR3 DNA sequence: TGTGCCAGCAGTGAGACAGGGGGCCGCTCCTACGAGCAGTACTTC.

V is TRBV7-8 and J is TRBJ1-1; D is ambiguous. The CDR3 consists of 13 residues. Germline V gives CDR1 SGHVS, CDR2 FQNEAQ. Trimming pared 1 base from V and 7 bases from J, leaving 10 bases between. CDR3 amino acids: CASSLVAADEAFF. In nucleotides, the CDR3 is TGTGCCAGCAGCTTAGTGGCGGCAGATGAAGCTTTCTTT.

The chain is built from TRBV6-5 and TRBJ1-1; perhaps TRBD1 as D (5 bases). Germline CDR1 reads MNHEY; CDR2 reads SVGAGI. V lost 2 bases and J 1 base, leaving 11 bases between the germline ends. This CDR3 region has 15 residues. The CDR3, as DNA: TGTGCCAGCAGTTACGACGCAGGGAAGAACACTGAAGCTTTCTTT. Encoded protein: CASSYDAGKNTEAFF.

Only a few counts were recorded for this clone. The rearrangement links TRBV7-8 to TRBJ1-1; 9 nucleotides align to TRBD1. CDR3 length: 14 amino acids. J gave up 1 base and V 3 bases, and 0 bases lay outside the gene matches. From germline, CDR1 is SGHVS and CDR2 FQNEAQ. CDR3 in DNA: TGTGCCAGCAGCTTGGACAGGGGGAACACTGAAGCTTTCTTT. This sequence encodes CASSLDRGNTEAFF.

The chain employs TRBV5-1 and TRBJ2-7; 11 bases map to TRBD2. V shed 0 bases, J shed 4 bases, and the junction held 3 bases outside the gene matches. This CDR3 has 15 amino acids. Looked up from germline, CDR1 is SGHRS and CDR2 is YFSETQ. The CDR3 DNA is TGCGCCAGCAGCTTGGCCGGGACTAGCGGTTACGAGCAGTACTTC. Its protein is CASSLAGTSGYEQYF. The full variable domain, in which reference TRBV5-1 and TRBJ2-7 provide the parts outside the CDR3, is KAGVTQTPRYLIKTRGQQVTLSCSPISGHRSVSWYQQTPGQGLQFLFEYFSETQRNKGNFPGRFSGRQFSNSRSEMNVSTLELGDSALYLCASSLAGTSGYEQYFGPGTRLTVT.